Included here is one T cell receptor (beta chain) sequence, with context. Its target is unknown. This record comes from a study of blood T cells in healthy people across ages. Findings and limits, study-wide: Researchers deemed the diversity estimates from one million T cells underestimates. While age rose, TCR beta diversity per million T cells dropped in a roughly linear way.

Alongside a J-beta primer mix, a sample-barcoded 5' primer served in a second PCR lasting about 7 to 11 cycles. One entry per CDR3 protein, called by TCRdb with MiXCR from the 5' RACE reads. Found here are roughly 1,800,000 distinct CDR3 sequences, around 48% of them singletons; the top ten hold approximately 2.1%. The source is a woman aged 35 to 49 in good health. The sequenced sample was blood.

The CDR3: CASSLVTVGDTQYF. The DNA of the CDR3 is TGCGCCAGCAGCTTGGTGACGGTAGGGGATACGCAGTATTTT. This sequence joins TRBV5-1 and TRBJ2-3; D unclear. Trimming removed 0 bases from V and 6 bases from J, with 11 bases in between. The length of the CDR3 is 14 residues. CDR1 is SGHRS, CDR2 YFSETQ, per germline. The entire variable domain, with the rest obtained from reference TRBV5-1 and TRBJ2-3, is as follows: KAGVTQTPRYLIKTRGQQVTLSCSPISGHRSVSWYQQTPGQGLQFLFEYFSETQRNKGNFPGRFSGRQFSNSRSEMNVSTLELGDSALYLCASSLVTVGDTQYFGPGTRLTVL.